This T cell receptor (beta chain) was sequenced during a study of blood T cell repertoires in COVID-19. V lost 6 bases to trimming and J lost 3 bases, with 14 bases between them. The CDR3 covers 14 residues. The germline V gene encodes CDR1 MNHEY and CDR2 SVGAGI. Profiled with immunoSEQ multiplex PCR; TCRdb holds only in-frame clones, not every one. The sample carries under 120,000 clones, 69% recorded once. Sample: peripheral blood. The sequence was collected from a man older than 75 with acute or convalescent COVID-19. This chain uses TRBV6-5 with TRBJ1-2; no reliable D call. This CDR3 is CASRPGSKDYGYTF. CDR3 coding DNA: TGTGCCAGCAGACCCGGGTCGAAGGACTATGGCTACACCTTC.